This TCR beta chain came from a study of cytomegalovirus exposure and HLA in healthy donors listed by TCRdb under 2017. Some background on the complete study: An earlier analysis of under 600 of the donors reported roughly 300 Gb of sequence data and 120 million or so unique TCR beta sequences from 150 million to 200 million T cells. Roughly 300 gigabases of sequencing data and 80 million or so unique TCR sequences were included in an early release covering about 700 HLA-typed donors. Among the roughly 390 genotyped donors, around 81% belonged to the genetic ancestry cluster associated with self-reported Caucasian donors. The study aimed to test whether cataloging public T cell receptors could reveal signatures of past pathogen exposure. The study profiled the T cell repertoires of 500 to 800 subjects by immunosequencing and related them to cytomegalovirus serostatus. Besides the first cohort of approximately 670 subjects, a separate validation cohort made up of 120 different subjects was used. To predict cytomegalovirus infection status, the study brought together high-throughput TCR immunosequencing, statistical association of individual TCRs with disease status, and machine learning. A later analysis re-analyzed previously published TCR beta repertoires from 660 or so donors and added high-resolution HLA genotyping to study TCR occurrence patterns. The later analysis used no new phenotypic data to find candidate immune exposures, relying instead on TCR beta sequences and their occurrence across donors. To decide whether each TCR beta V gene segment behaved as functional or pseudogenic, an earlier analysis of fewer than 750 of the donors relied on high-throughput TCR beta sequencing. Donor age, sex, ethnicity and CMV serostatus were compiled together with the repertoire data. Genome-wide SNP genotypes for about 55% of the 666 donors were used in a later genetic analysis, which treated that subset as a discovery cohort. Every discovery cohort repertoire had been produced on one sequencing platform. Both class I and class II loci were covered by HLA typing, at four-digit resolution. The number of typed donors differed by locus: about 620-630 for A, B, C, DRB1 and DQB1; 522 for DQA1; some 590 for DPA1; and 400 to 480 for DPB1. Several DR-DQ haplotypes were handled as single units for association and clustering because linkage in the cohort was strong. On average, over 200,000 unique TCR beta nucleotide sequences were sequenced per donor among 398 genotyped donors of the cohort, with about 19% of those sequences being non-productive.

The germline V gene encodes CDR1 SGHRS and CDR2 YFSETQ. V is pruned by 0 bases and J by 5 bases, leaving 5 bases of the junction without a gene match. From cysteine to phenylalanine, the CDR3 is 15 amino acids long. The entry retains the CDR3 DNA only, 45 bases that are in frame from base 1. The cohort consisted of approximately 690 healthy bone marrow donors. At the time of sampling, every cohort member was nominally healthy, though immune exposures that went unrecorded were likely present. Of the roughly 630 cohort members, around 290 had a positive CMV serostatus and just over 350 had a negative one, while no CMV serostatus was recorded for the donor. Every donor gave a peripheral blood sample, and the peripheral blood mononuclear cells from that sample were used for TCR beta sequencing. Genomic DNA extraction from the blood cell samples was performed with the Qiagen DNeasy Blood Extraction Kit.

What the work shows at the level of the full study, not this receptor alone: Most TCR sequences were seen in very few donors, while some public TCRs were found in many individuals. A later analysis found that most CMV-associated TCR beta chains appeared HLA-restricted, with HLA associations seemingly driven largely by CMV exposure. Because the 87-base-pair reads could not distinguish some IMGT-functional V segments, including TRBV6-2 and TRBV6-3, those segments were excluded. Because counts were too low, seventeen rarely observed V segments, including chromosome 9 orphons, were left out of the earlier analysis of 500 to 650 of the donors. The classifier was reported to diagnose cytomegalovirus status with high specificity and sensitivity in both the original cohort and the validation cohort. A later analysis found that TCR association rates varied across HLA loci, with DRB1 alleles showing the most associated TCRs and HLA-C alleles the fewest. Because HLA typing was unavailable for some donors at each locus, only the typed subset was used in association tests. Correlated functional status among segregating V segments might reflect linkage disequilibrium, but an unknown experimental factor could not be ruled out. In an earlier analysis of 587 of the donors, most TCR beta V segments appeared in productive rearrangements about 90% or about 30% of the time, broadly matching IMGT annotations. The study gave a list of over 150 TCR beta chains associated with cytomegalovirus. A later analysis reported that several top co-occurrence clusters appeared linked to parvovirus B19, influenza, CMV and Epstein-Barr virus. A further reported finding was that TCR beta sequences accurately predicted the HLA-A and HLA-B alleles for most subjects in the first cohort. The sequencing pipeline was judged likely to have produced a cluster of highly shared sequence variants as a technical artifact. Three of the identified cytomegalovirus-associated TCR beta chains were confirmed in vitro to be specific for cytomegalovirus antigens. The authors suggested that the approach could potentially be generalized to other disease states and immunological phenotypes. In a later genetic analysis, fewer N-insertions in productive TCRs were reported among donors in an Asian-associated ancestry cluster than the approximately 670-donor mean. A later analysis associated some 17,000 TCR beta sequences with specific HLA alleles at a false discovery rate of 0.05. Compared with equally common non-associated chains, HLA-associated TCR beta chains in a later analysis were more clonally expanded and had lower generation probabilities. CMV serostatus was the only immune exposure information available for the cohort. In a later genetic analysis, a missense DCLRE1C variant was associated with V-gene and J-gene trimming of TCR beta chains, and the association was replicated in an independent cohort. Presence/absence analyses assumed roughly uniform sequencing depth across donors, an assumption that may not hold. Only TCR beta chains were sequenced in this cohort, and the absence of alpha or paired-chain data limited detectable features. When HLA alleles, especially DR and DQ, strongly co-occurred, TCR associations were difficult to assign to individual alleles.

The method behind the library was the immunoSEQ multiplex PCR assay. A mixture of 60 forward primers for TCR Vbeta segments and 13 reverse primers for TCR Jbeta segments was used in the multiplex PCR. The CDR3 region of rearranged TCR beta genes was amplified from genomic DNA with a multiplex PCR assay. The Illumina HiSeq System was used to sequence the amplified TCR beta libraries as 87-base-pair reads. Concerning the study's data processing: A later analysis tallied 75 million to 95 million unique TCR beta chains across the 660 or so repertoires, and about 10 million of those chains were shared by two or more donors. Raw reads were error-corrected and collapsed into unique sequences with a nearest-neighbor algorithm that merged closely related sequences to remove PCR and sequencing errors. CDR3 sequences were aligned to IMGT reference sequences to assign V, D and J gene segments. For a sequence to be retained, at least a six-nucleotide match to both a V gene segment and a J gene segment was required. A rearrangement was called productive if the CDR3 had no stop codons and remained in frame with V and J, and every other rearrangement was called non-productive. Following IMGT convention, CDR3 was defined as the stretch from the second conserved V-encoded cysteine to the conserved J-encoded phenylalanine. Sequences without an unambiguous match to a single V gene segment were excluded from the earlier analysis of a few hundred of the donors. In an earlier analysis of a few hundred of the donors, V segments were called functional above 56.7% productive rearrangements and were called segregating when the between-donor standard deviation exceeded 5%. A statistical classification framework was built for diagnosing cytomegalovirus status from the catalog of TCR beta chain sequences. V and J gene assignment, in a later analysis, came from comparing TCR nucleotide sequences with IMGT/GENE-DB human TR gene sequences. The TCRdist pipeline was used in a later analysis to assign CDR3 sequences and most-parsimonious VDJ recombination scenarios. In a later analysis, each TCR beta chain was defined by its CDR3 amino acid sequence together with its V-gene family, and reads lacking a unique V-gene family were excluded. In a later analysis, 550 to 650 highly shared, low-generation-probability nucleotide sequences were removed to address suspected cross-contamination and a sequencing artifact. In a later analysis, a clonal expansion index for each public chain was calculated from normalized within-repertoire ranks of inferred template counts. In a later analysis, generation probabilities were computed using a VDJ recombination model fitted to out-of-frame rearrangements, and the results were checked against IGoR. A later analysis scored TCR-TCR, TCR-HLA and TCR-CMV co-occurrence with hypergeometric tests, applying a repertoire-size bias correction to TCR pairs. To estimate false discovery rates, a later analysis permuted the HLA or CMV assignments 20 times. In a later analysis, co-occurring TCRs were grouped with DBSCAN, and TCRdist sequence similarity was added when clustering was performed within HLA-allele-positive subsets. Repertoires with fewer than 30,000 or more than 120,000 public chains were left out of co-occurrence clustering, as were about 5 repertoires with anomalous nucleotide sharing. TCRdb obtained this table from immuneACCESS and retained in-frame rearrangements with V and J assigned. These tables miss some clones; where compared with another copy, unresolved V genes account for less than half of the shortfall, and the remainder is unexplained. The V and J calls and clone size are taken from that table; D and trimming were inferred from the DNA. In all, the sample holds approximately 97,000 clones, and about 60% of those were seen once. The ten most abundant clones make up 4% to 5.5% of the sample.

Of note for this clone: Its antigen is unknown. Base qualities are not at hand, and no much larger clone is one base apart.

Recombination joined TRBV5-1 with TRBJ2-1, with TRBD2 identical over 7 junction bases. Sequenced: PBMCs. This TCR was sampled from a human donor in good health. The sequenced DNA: TGCGCCAGCAGCTTGGGGCGGGAGACCCACAATGAGCAGTTCTTC. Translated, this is CASSLGRETHNEQFF.